A single sample is the source of the 11 T cell receptor beta chains below, sequenced in a study of early stage breast cancer tumors. The protocol was immunoSEQ multiplex PCR, while the TCRdb copy is restricted to in-frame clones and leaves out a portion. The table records about 30,000 clones, around 70% of them present only once. Sequenced sample: blood. Receptors were obtained from a person between 50 and 60 years old with breast cancer.

The chain joins TRBV27 to TRBJ2-3; D is uncertain. Germline V gene sequence: CDR1 MNHEY, CDR2 SMNVEV (reference sequence). Trimming took 1 base from V and 0 from J, leaving 11 bases between them. The CDR3 length is 16 residues. The CDR3 loop is CASSLLRPWSTDTQYF. The CDR3 DNA is TGTGCCAGCAGTTTATTGAGGCCTTGGAGCACAGATACGCAGTATTTT.

This chain links TRBV7-2 with TRBJ2-4; maybe TRBD1 (6 bases). Per the germline V gene, CDR1 is SGHTA and CDR2 is FQGNSA. The CDR3 has 15 residues. Trimming cost V 5 bases and J 7 bases, with 18 bases left between them. CDR3 protein: CASSPEAYTGNIQYF. Here the CDR3 DNA reads TGTGCCAGCAGCCCAGAGGCGTATACAGGGAACATTCAGTACTTC.

The rearrangement uses TRBV5-6 and TRBJ2-1; D unresolved. V shed 0 bases and J shed 4 bases, with 14 bases lying between them. The germline CDR1 and CDR2 sequences are SGHDT and YYEEEE. This CDR3 region has 16 residues. This chain's CDR3 is CASSLEAGILYNEQFF. The CDR3 DNA reads TGTGCCAGCAGCTTGGAAGCTGGTATTTTATACAATGAGCAGTTCTTC. Filled out from reference TRBV5-6 and TRBJ2-1, the complete variable domain reads DAGVTQSPTHLIKTRGQQVTLRCSPKSGHDTVSWYQQALGQGPQFIFQYYEEEERQRGNFPDRFSGHQFPNYSSELNVNALLLGDSALYLCASSLEAGILYNEQFFGPGTRLTVL.

This clone was detected only a few times. This chain links TRBV7-9 with TRBJ2-2, with D possibly TRBD2 on 5 matching bases. The CDR3 covers 15 residues. Trimming shortened V by 5 bases and J by 4 bases, and 14 bases separated the two germline ends. The germline CDR1 and CDR2 sequences are SEHNR and FQNEAQ (reference sequence). The CDR3 DNA is TGTGCCAGCAGCCCCCCGGCGGGCTTCACCGGGGAGCTGTTTTTT. Translation gives CASSPPAGFTGELFF.

The V call is TRBV2, the J call TRBJ1-5, with TRBD1 identical over 7 bases. CDR1 is SNHLY and CDR2 is FYNNEI in the germline V gene. Losses at the gene ends were 6 bases for V and 6 bases for J; bases not matched to a gene: 5. This CDR3 region has 13 residues. CDR3 DNA sequence: TGTGCCAGCAGGCAGACAGGGACTCAGCCCCAGCATTTT. Translation gives CASRQTGTQPQHF.

The genes are TRBV6-4 and TRBJ2-3, with D unresolved. The CDR3 sequence is 15 residues long. Trimming stripped 4 bases from V and 0 bases from J, with 11 bases between. CDR1 MRHNA and CDR2 SNTAGT come from the germline V gene. The CDR3 sequence: CASSVRLSSTDTQYF. The CDR3 DNA reads TGTGCCAGCAGTGTACGGTTATCTAGCACAGATACGCAGTATTTT.

This clone was detected only once. The chain combines TRBV21-1 with TRBJ1-1. TRBV21-1 is a recognized pseudogene. CDR3 length: 13 amino acids. CDR3 DNA sequence: TGTGCCAGCAGCAGGAGGGGAGGCACTGAAGCTTTCTTT. This sequence encodes CASSRRGGTEAFF.

On this clone: Other DNA sequences in the same sample also yield this CDR3. The V call is TRBV19, the J call TRBJ2-2; D might be TRBD1 (6 bases). Germline loops: CDR1 LNHDA, CDR2 SQIVND (reference sequence). CDR3 length: 14 amino acids. V was shortened by 3 bases and J by 1 base, with 6 bases between the two germline ends. CDR3 bases: TGTGCCAGTAGTATGACAGGGAACACCGGGGAGCTGTTTTTT. Translating gives CASSMTGNTGELFF.

The chain employs TRBV5-1 and TRBJ1-3, with 7 bases identical to TRBD1. V trimming: 4 bases; J trimming: 0 bases; junction bases outside the gene matches: 10. The germline V gene encodes CDR1 SGHRS and CDR2 YFSETQ. The length of the CDR3 is 17 residues. CDR3: CASSPPFGDSSGNTIYF. The CDR3, as DNA: TGCGCCAGCAGCCCTCCTTTTGGGGACAGCTCTGGAAACACCATATATTTT.

The rearrangement links TRBV9 to TRBJ2-2, with 7 bases fitting TRBD2. Germline V gene sequence: CDR1 SGDLS, CDR2 YYNGEE. V lost 0 bases and J lost 7; bases outside the gene matches: 6. CDR3 length equals 15 residues. The CDR3 coding sequence is TGTGCCAGCAGCGTAGGCGGCGGGAGAGGCGGGGAGCTGTTTTTT. Protein product: CASSVGGGRGGELFF.

The chain links TRBV18 to TRBJ2-7; D might be TRBD2 (5 bases). V was clipped by 3 bases and J by 1 base, with 13 bases between them. The CDR3 is 15 amino acids. The germline V gene has CDR1 KGHSH and CDR2 LQKENI. In nucleotides, the CDR3 is TGTGCCAGCTCACCCGGACTCGAGAGTTCCTACGAGCAGTACTTC. Protein: CASSPGLESSYEQYF.